A selection of T cell receptor beta chains follows, all from one sample in a study of T cells in Graves' hyperthyroidism and ophthalmopathy. TCRdb redid the calling of the multiplex PCR reads with MiXCR, one entry per CDR3 protein. Among about 340,000 distinct CDR3 sequences listed, roughly 21% were seen once. Material for sequencing was blood. The receptors here all came from a woman aged 45-59 years with Graves' hyperthyroidism. The CDR3 runs from the conserved cysteine through the conserved F or W. Each record gives: D gene, J gene, V gene, CDR3 length, clone size, CDR3 protein, CDR3 DNA. D genes are given only for firm matches. Rows may omit the clone size; those that give it use once, few, many or a size class.

d_call: TRBD1
j_call: TRBJ2-1
v_call: TRBV7-9
cdr3_length: 15
clone_size: many
cdr3_aa: CASSPGDRGHNEQFF
cdr3_nt: TGTGCCAGCAGCCCCGGGGACAGGGGACACAATGAGCAGTTCTTC

d_call: TRBD1
j_call: TRBJ2-7
v_call: TRBV27
cdr3_length: 15
clone_size: few
cdr3_aa: CASREPGTGTYEQYF
cdr3_nt: TGTGCCAGCAGGGAGCCCGGGACAGGGACCTACGAGCAGTACTTC

d_call: .
j_call: TRBJ1-2
v_call: TRBV20-1
cdr3_length: 12
clone_size: many
cdr3_aa: CSARQGGYGYTF
cdr3_nt: TGCAGTGCTAGACAGGGTGGCTATGGCTACACCTTC

d_call: .
j_call: TRBJ1-3
v_call: TRBV5-8
cdr3_length: 16
clone_size: .
cdr3_aa: CASSFYRETRGNTIYF
cdr3_nt: TGTGCCAGCAGCTTCTACCGGGAGACAAGAGGAAACACCATATATTTT

d_call: .
j_call: TRBJ2-3
v_call: TRBV27
cdr3_length: 14
clone_size: many
cdr3_aa: CASKYDPGPDTQYF
cdr3_nt: TGTGCCAGCAAATACGATCCGGGGCCAGATACGCAGTATTTT

d_call: TRBD2
j_call: TRBJ2-1
v_call: TRBV5-1
cdr3_length: 12
clone_size: .
cdr3_aa: CASSPPGLPRFF
cdr3_nt: TGCGCCAGCAGCCCTCCGGGACTACCCCGGTTCTTC

d_call: TRBD1
j_call: TRBJ2-6
v_call: TRBV6-1
cdr3_length: 18
clone_size: few
cdr3_aa: CASSSGTGGVAGANVLTF
cdr3_nt: TGTGCCAGCAGTTCCGGGACAGGGGGAGTGGCTGGGGCCAACGTCCTGACTTTC

d_call: TRBD2
j_call: TRBJ2-5
v_call: TRBV18
cdr3_length: 16
clone_size: few
cdr3_aa: CASSPPSGRFGETQYF
cdr3_nt: TGTGCCAGCTCACCACCCAGCGGGAGGTTTGGTGAGACCCAGTACTTC

d_call: .
j_call: TRBJ2-3
v_call: TRBV7-8
cdr3_length: 12
clone_size: many
cdr3_aa: CASSVQGDTQYF
cdr3_nt: TGTGCCAGCAGCGTACAGGGAGATACGCAGTATTTT

d_call: TRBD2
j_call: TRBJ2-1
v_call: TRBV7-2
cdr3_length: 16
clone_size: many
cdr3_aa: CASSLALAGGYNEQFF
cdr3_nt: TGTGCCAGCAGCTTAGCACTAGCGGGAGGCTACAATGAGCAGTTCTTC

d_call: TRBD1
j_call: TRBJ1-4
v_call: TRBV6-6
cdr3_length: 15
clone_size: .
cdr3_aa: CASSYYRGRWEKLFF
cdr3_nt: TGTGCCAGCAGTTACTACAGGGGTAGATGGGAAAAACTGTTTTTT

d_call: .
j_call: TRBJ2-7
v_call: TRBV27
cdr3_length: 15
clone_size: few
cdr3_aa: CASAPWRASSYEQYF
cdr3_nt: TGTGCCAGCGCACCCTGGAGGGCCTCATCCTACGAGCAGTACTTC

d_call: .
j_call: TRBJ2-2
v_call: TRBV7-6
cdr3_length: 15
clone_size: many
cdr3_aa: CASSPRGLNTGELFF
cdr3_nt: TGTGCCAGCAGCCCGCGGGGGCTGAACACCGGGGAGCTGTTTTTT

d_call: .
j_call: TRBJ2-1
v_call: TRBV7-2
cdr3_length: 15
clone_size: many
cdr3_aa: CASSQPTGVRNEQFF
cdr3_nt: TGTGCCAGCAGCCAACCCACGGGGGTCCGCAATGAGCAGTTCTTC

d_call: TRBD2
j_call: TRBJ2-1
v_call: TRBV9
cdr3_length: 17
clone_size: few
cdr3_aa: CASSVGTSGRPHNEQFF
cdr3_nt: TGTGCCAGCAGCGTAGGGACTAGCGGGAGGCCCCACAATGAGCAGTTCTTC

d_call: TRBD1
j_call: TRBJ1-2
v_call: TRBV4-1
cdr3_length: 14
clone_size: few
cdr3_aa: CASSQVSGGKGYTF
cdr3_nt: TGCGCCAGCAGCCAAGTCTCAGGGGGGAAAGGCTACACCTTC

d_call: .
j_call: TRBJ2-2
v_call: TRBV2
cdr3_length: 17
clone_size: many
cdr3_aa: CASSEALIGGNTGELFF
cdr3_nt: TGTGCCAGCAGTGAAGCGCTTATCGGGGGAAACACCGGGGAGCTGTTTTTT

d_call: .
j_call: TRBJ1-6
v_call: TRBV20-1
cdr3_length: 16
clone_size: .
cdr3_aa: CSASNWAGRNNSPLHF
cdr3_nt: TGCAGTGCTAGTAACTGGGCGGGACGGAATAATTCACCCCTCCACTTT

d_call: TRBD2
j_call: TRBJ2-3
v_call: TRBV10-2
cdr3_length: 15
clone_size: many
cdr3_aa: CASRLTSGSTDTQYF
cdr3_nt: TGCGCCAGCAGACTTACTAGCGGGAGCACAGATACGCAGTATTTT

d_call: TRBD2
j_call: TRBJ2-3
v_call: TRBV4-1
cdr3_length: 17
clone_size: .
cdr3_aa: CASSQDRTGGNTDTQYF
cdr3_nt: TGCGCCAGCAGCCAAGATCGGACGGGAGGGAACACAGATACGCAGTATTTT

d_call: .
j_call: TRBJ1-1
v_call: TRBV5-4
cdr3_length: 15
clone_size: once
cdr3_aa: CASSLERLGGTEAFF
cdr3_nt: TGTGCCAGCAGCTTGGAGAGACTCGGTGGCACTGAAGCTTTCTTT

d_call: TRBD1
j_call: TRBJ1-1
v_call: TRBV20-1
cdr3_length: 18
clone_size: many
cdr3_aa: CSARAIKDLDRGNTEAFF
cdr3_nt: TGCAGTGCTAGAGCCATAAAGGACTTGGACAGGGGGAACACTGAAGCTTTCTTT

d_call: .
j_call: TRBJ1-5
v_call: TRBV15
cdr3_length: 13
clone_size: many
cdr3_aa: CATSVARDQPQHF
cdr3_nt: TGTGCCACCAGCGTCGCGAGGGATCAGCCCCAGCATTTT

d_call: .
j_call: TRBJ1-5
v_call: TRBV12-3/TRBV12-4
cdr3_length: 14
clone_size: few
cdr3_aa: CASSSGSYNQPQHF
cdr3_nt: TGTGCCAGCAGTTCAGGGAGTTATAATCAGCCCCAGCATTTT

d_call: TRBD2
j_call: TRBJ2-1
v_call: TRBV20-1
cdr3_length: 16
clone_size: few
cdr3_aa: CSARALLAADYNEQFF
cdr3_nt: TGCAGTGCTAGAGCCCTCCTAGCGGCTGACTACAATGAGCAGTTCTTC

d_call: TRBD1
j_call: TRBJ1-5
v_call: TRBV2
cdr3_length: 14
clone_size: .
cdr3_aa: CASSNRGIGQPQHF
cdr3_nt: TGTGCCAGCAGTAACAGGGGGATAGGTCAGCCCCAGCATTTT

d_call: .
j_call: TRBJ2-1
v_call: TRBV2
cdr3_length: 13
clone_size: once
cdr3_aa: CASSEDRANEQFF
cdr3_nt: TGTGCCAGCAGTGAAGACAGGGCGAATGAGCAGTTCTTC

d_call: .
j_call: TRBJ2-1
v_call: TRBV10-3
cdr3_length: 14
clone_size: many
cdr3_aa: CAISEQLSTGEQFF
cdr3_nt: TGTGCCATCAGTGAACAGCTCTCAACTGGGGAGCAGTTCTTC

d_call: TRBD2
j_call: TRBJ2-7
v_call: TRBV7-2
cdr3_length: 12
clone_size: .
cdr3_aa: CASRDYAYEQYF
cdr3_nt: TGTGCCAGCCGGGACTACGCCTACGAGCAGTACTTC

d_call: .
j_call: TRBJ2-7
v_call: TRBV24-1
cdr3_length: 13
clone_size: .
cdr3_aa: CATSGAGRNEQYF
cdr3_nt: TGTGCCACCAGTGGGGCGGGGCGGAACGAGCAGTACTTC

d_call: .
j_call: TRBJ1-2
v_call: TRBV28
cdr3_length: 13
clone_size: .
cdr3_aa: CASRPQAYYGYTF
cdr3_nt: TGTGCCAGCAGACCCCAGGCATACTATGGCTACACCTTC

d_call: .
j_call: TRBJ2-5
v_call: TRBV28
cdr3_length: 14
clone_size: .
cdr3_aa: CASRTTGRRGTQYF
cdr3_nt: TGTGCCAGCAGAACAACAGGGAGAAGGGGGACCCAGTACTTC

d_call: TRBD2
j_call: TRBJ2-1
v_call: TRBV5-1
cdr3_length: 14
clone_size: many
cdr3_aa: CASSGTSRRNEQFF
cdr3_nt: TGCGCCAGCAGCGGGACTAGTCGACGCAATGAGCAGTTCTTC

d_call: .
j_call: TRBJ1-5
v_call: TRBV28
cdr3_length: 16
clone_size: many
cdr3_aa: CASSPSMRGLGQPQHF
cdr3_nt: TGTGCCAGCAGCCCCTCGATGCGGGGTTTAGGTCAGCCCCAGCATTTT

d_call: TRBD1
j_call: TRBJ1-2
v_call: TRBV27
cdr3_length: 15
clone_size: many
cdr3_aa: CASSPTGWGNYGYTF
cdr3_nt: TGTGCCAGCAGCCCGACAGGGTGGGGTAACTATGGCTACACCTTC

d_call: TRBD1
j_call: TRBJ2-7
v_call: TRBV7-9
cdr3_length: 17
clone_size: many
cdr3_aa: CASSLSRPGQGAWEQYF
cdr3_nt: TGTGCCAGCAGCCTGAGCCGACCGGGACAGGGGGCCTGGGAGCAGTACTTC

d_call: .
j_call: TRBJ2-2
v_call: TRBV7-8
cdr3_length: 17
clone_size: many
cdr3_aa: CASSLVRRGWWTGELFF
cdr3_nt: TGTGCCAGCAGCTTAGTCCGGCGGGGATGGTGGACCGGGGAGCTGTTTTTT

d_call: TRBD2
j_call: TRBJ2-2
v_call: TRBV9
cdr3_length: 13
clone_size: many
cdr3_aa: CASSAALAGGLFF
cdr3_nt: TGTGCCAGCAGCGCCGCCCTAGCGGGGGGGCTGTTTTTT

d_call: .
j_call: TRBJ2-2
v_call: TRBV3-1
cdr3_length: 16
clone_size: few
cdr3_aa: CASSQHPGGITGELFF
cdr3_nt: TGTGCCAGCAGCCAACACCCGGGCGGGATCACCGGGGAGCTGTTTTTT

d_call: .
j_call: TRBJ2-3
v_call: TRBV30
cdr3_length: 14
clone_size: few
cdr3_aa: CAWRSYLLTDTQYF
cdr3_nt: TGTGCCTGGAGGTCTTATCTGCTCACAGATACGCAGTATTTT

d_call: TRBD1
j_call: TRBJ2-7
v_call: TRBV19
cdr3_length: 13
clone_size: many
cdr3_aa: CASSGRGPDEQYF
cdr3_nt: TGTGCCAGCAGTGGTAGGGGGCCGGACGAGCAGTACTTC

d_call: TRBD2
j_call: TRBJ2-7
v_call: TRBV19
cdr3_length: 15
clone_size: .
cdr3_aa: CASSRVPGGSYEQYF
cdr3_nt: TGTGCCAGTAGTCGCGTCCCGGGAGGCTCCTACGAGCAGTACTTC

d_call: TRBD1
j_call: TRBJ1-1
v_call: TRBV29-1
cdr3_length: 12
clone_size: many
cdr3_aa: CSVSPGQLGAFF
cdr3_nt: TGCAGCGTTTCCCCGGGACAGCTTGGAGCTTTCTTT